Listed here are 24 T cell receptor beta chains from one sample, sequenced in a study of shared T cell receptors in the human thymus. The method was immunoSEQ multiplex PCR; TCRdb's version includes in-frame clones alone and lacks a portion of them. Of hundreds of thousands of clones listed, roughly 90% are singletons. The sample was also linked to a second study, of human thymus T cells.

Sequenced: thymocytes. These receptors all stem from a boy less than two years old with a congenital heart defect.

For the CDR3, the DNA is TGTGCCAGTAGTTCGACTAGCGGGAGCACAGATACGCAGTATTTT. This encodes CASSSTSGSTDTQYF. The V call is TRBV19, the J call TRBJ2-3, with 10 bases that match TRBD2. This CDR3 spans 15 amino acids. Losses at the gene ends were 5 bases for V and 0 bases for J; bases not matched to a gene: 2. Germline lookup yields CDR1 LNHDA and CDR2 SQIVND (reference sequence).

The chain links TRBV27 to TRBJ1-5; 9 bases match TRBD1. CDR1 and CDR2 from the germline V gene are MNHEY and SMNVEV (reference sequence). This CDR3 spans 17 amino acids. The V segment lost 7 bases and the J segment 4 bases; nucleotides outside the gene matches: 14. CDR3 bases: TGTGCCAGCAATTTCCAAGGACAGGGGACAACTAATCAGCCCCAGCATTTT. It is translated as CASNFQGQGTTNQPQHF.

This CDR3 reads CASSQVRTRVDTQYF. The CDR3 DNA is TGTGCCAGCAGCCAAGTGCGGACTAGGGTGGATACGCAGTATTTT. The rearrangement uses TRBV4-2 and TRBJ2-3; 7 nucleotides agree with TRBD2. CDR3 length: 15 amino acids. V gave up 1 base and J gave up 6 bases; unmatched junction bases: 7. The germline gives CDR1 LGHNA, CDR2 YNFKEQ.

This clone was recorded a few times. This sequence joins TRBV27 and TRBJ2-3; 10 bases match TRBD2. The V and J ends lost 5 bases and 2 bases, in that order; junction bases with no gene match: 13. CDR3 length equals 18 residues. In germline, CDR1 is MNHEY, CDR2 SMNVEV (reference sequence). The CDR3 DNA is TGTGCCAGCAGTCTAGCGGGAGAAGAATGGAGGAACACAGATACGCAGTATTTT. This codes for CASSLAGEEWRNTDTQYF.

This rearrangement joins TRBV10-3 to TRBJ1-1; D not resolved. Germline V gene lookup returns CDR1 ENHRY and CDR2 SYGVKD. This CDR3 spans 14 amino acids. The ends were cut back, 5 bases at V and 4 bases at J, with 14 bases in the middle. The CDR3 nucleotides are TGTGCCATCAGTCCCATACCGACAAGCACTGAAGCTTTCTTT. This sequence encodes CAISPIPTSTEAFF.

A note on this clone: This CDR3 is also generated by other DNA sequences in the sample. The gene calls are TRBV5-6 and TRBJ2-7; maybe TRBD1 (6 bases). CDR1 SGHDT and CDR2 YYEEEE come from the germline V gene. V was clipped by 4 bases and J by 2 bases, with 10 bases between them. This CDR3 region has 13 residues. The CDR3 region has the DNA TGTGCCAGCAGCCCTGGGGGCACCTACGAGCAGTACTTC. Translated, it gives CASSPGGTYEQYF.

The chain joins TRBV30 to TRBJ1-4; no clear D. This CDR3 is built from 14 residues. The V end was cut by 2 bases, the J end by 4 bases, with 11 bases between. Per germline, CDR1 GTSNPN and CDR2 SVGIG (reference sequence). The CDR3 here is CAWSNGRVNEKLFF. CDR3 bases: TGTGCCTGGAGTAACGGGAGGGTTAATGAAAAACTGTTTTTT.

V gene TRBV27 combines with J gene TRBJ2-6; D remains ambiguous. Germline V CDR1 and CDR2: MNHEY, SMNVEV (reference sequence). This CDR3 spans 16 amino acids. With 5 bases removed from V and 0 bases from J, the gap between germline ends came to 11 bases. CDR3 coding DNA: TGTGCCAGCAGTCTCCGCGGCATCTCTGGGGCCAACGTCCTGACTTTC. Protein product: CASSLRGISGANVLTF. Variable domain in full (rest from reference TRBV27 and TRBJ2-6): EAQVTQNPRYLITVTGKKLTVTCSQNMNHEYMSWYRQDPGLGLRQIYYSMNVEVTDKGDVPEGYKVSRKEKRNFPLILESPSPNQTSLYFCASSLRGISGANVLTFGAGSRLTVL.

The chain combines TRBV4-1 with TRBJ2-1, with 9 nucleotides matching TRBD2. The CDR3 consists of 16 residues. Looked up from germline, CDR1 is MGHRA and CDR2 is YSYEKL. Unmatched junction bases numbered 10, after V lost 4 bases and J lost 6 bases. The CDR3 region has the DNA TGCGCCAGCAGCCCGGATAGCGGGAGCCGGGGCAATGAGCAGTTCTTC. Protein: CASSPDSGSRGNEQFF.

This clone was seen only a few times. The rearrangement uses TRBV4-1 and TRBJ1-4, with 8 positions matching TRBD1. CDR3 length: 15 amino acids. The V segment lost 6 bases and the J segment 5 bases; nucleotides outside the gene matches: 8. The germline V gene has CDR1 MGHRA and CDR2 YSYEKL. This chain's CDR3 is CASRLGGQANEKLFF. Here the CDR3 DNA reads TGCGCCAGCAGGCTCGGGGGACAGGCGAATGAAAAACTGTTTTTT.

This chain joins TRBV27 and TRBJ2-3, with 9 positions matching TRBD2. J was trimmed by 2 bases and V by 5 bases; bases with no gene match: 17. The CDR3 length is 19 residues. Germline-derived CDR1 and CDR2 are MNHEY and SMNVEV (reference sequence). The CDR3 DNA reads as TGTGCCAGCAGTCTCGCCCTGGCTAGCGGGAATATGTTCACAGATACGCAGTATTTT. It specifies CASSLALASGNMFTDTQYF.

For the CDR3, the DNA is TGTGCCAGCAGCTCGAGACAGGGGGCAAGCACTGAAGCTTTCTTT. Amino acid sequence: CASSSRQGASTEAFF. The chain combines TRBV7-6 with TRBJ1-1, with 10 bases that match TRBD1. The CDR3 has 15 residues. Trimming cost V 4 bases and J 4 bases; bases outside gene matches: 6. The germline gives CDR1 SGHVS, CDR2 FNYEAQ.

The chain employs TRBV5-6 and TRBJ1-1; D may be TRBD1 (6 bases). The CDR3 sequence is 13 residues long. The V end was cut by 0 bases, the J end by 3 bases, with 6 bases between. The V gene's germline CDR1 is SGHDT and CDR2 YYEEEE. Written as DNA, the CDR3 is TGTGCCAGCAGCTTGGACAGGGACACTGAAGCTTTCTTT. This gives the protein CASSLDRDTEAFF.

This sequence joins TRBV7-8 and TRBJ2-5; 9 bases agree with TRBD2. V shed 1 base, J shed 5 bases, and the junction held 14 bases outside the gene matches. CDR1 and CDR2 from the germline V gene are SGHVS and FQNEAQ. CDR3 size: 18 residues. This chain's CDR3 is CASSLVRPLSGRQETQYF. The CDR3 DNA follows: TGTGCCAGCAGCTTAGTTAGGCCCCTGAGCGGGAGGCAGGAGACCCAGTACTTC. Based on the CDR3 plus reference TRBV7-8 and TRBJ2-5, the full variable domain is GAGVSQSPRYKVAKRGQDVALRCDPISGHVSLFWYQQALGQGPEFLTYFQNEAQLDKSGLPSDRFFAERPEGSVSTLKIQRTQQEDSAVYLCASSLVRPLSGRQETQYFGPGTRLLVL.

The genes are TRBV28 and TRBJ2-3; D uncertain. The CDR3 is 16 amino acids. Trimming removed 2 bases from V and 2 bases from J, with 14 bases in between. Germline V gene sequence: CDR1 MDHEN, CDR2 SYDVKM. Written as DNA, the CDR3 is TGTGCCAGCAGTTTACTCCCATGCAGGCTCACAGATACGCAGTATTTT. Encoded protein: CASSLLPCRLTDTQYF.

V and J are TRBV11-2 and TRBJ2-1, with 8 bases identical to TRBD1. V shed 7 bases and J 3 bases; nucleotides not matched to a gene: 8. This CDR3 is built from 15 residues. From germline, CDR1 is SGHAT and CDR2 FQNNGV. CDR3 protein: CASTRGLAFYNEQFF. CDR3 in DNA: TGTGCCAGCACCAGGGGGCTAGCGTTCTACAATGAGCAGTTCTTC.

V usage is TRBV6-4 and J usage is TRBJ2-3, with a weak D call TRBD2 (5 bases). Germline CDR1 and CDR2: MRHNA and SNTAGT. The CDR3 loop spans 15 amino acids. Trimming took 5 bases from V and 0 from J, leaving 12 bases between them. The CDR3: CASSRTGTSTDTQYF. Here the CDR3 DNA reads TGTGCCAGCAGTCGGACGGGAACTAGCACAGATACGCAGTATTTT.

This clone has just a few counts. The V call is TRBV4-1, the J call TRBJ2-7, with 8 bases lining up with TRBD1. The germline CDR1 and CDR2 sequences are MGHRA and YSYEKL. The CDR3 has 15 residues. V trimming: 2 bases; J trimming: 5 bases; junction bases outside the gene matches: 8. CDR3 in amino acids: CASSQLDRDGNEQYF. The CDR3 DNA reads TGCGCCAGCAGCCAACTGGACAGGGATGGGAACGAGCAGTACTTC.

V is TRBV11-3 and J is TRBJ2-1, with TRBD2 matching over 13 bases. The germline V gene has CDR1 SGHNT and CDR2 YENEEA. The CDR3 sequence is 16 residues long. The V gene end was trimmed by 5 bases and the J gene end by 3 bases; junction bases not matched to a gene: 4. In DNA, the CDR3 is TGTGCCAGCAGCCCGGGACTAGCGGGATACTACAATGAGCAGTTCTTC. It is translated as CASSPGLAGYYNEQFF.

The chain carries TRBV19 and TRBJ1-5, with 8 bases fitting TRBD1. There are 15 residues in the CDR3. Germline trimming cut 7 bases from V and 6 bases from J; bases unmatched to any gene: 11. Germline V gene data show CDR1 as LNHDA and CDR2 as SQIVND (reference sequence). The CDR3 sequence is CASNVQGAQRQPQHF. DNA of the CDR3: TGTGCCAGTAATGTTCAGGGGGCGCAACGTCAGCCCCAGCATTTT. Full variable domain (outside the CDR3, taken from reference TRBV19 and TRBJ1-5): DGGITQSPKYLFRKEGQNVTLSCEQNLNHDAMYWYRQDPGQGLRLIYYSQIVNDFQKGDIAEGYSVSREKKESFPLTVTSAQKNPTAFYLCASNVQGAQRQPQHFGDGTRLSIL.

The genes are TRBV7-3 and TRBJ2-5, with 7 bases matching TRBD2. The CDR3 is 16 amino acids. Trimming took 5 bases from V and 3 from J; bases not matched to a gene: 12. The germline CDR1 and CDR2 sequences are SGHTA and FQGTGA. CDR3: CASSVGGELIKETQYF. In nucleotides, the CDR3 is TGTGCCAGCAGCGTGGGAGGGGAGCTGATCAAAGAGACCCAGTACTTC.

V is TRBV6-7 and J is TRBJ2-7, with D possibly being TRBD2 (7 bases). TRBV6-7 is given ORF status, its function remaining uncertain. V dropped 6 bases and J dropped 3 bases, with 18 bases sitting between them. CDR3 length equals 15 residues. CDR3 in DNA: TGTGCCAGCAGAGGAGGGGGGGACTCCGGCTACGAGCAGTACTTC. Translating gives CASRGGGDSGYEQYF.

The rearrangement joins TRBV18 to TRBJ2-3; perhaps TRBD2 as D (6 bases). Germline V lookup: CDR1 KGHSH, CDR2 LQKENI. V dropped 4 bases and J dropped 3 bases, with 20 bases sitting between them. This CDR3 has 17 residues. The CDR3 DNA reads TGTGCCAGCTCACGGTCCCCTATTCGCGGGAAAACAGATACGCAGTATTTT. It yields the protein CASSRSPIRGKTDTQYF. Full variable domain (missing parts from reference TRBV18 and TRBJ2-3): NAGVMQNPRHLVRRRGQEARLRCSPMKGHSHVYWYRQLPEEGLKFMVYLQKENIIDESGMPKERFSAEFPKEGPSILRIQQVVRGDSAAYFCASSRSPIRGKTDTQYFGPGTRLTVL.

The J gene is TRBJ1-2, the V gene TRBV5-5; 8 bases are shared with TRBD1. This CDR3 is built from 12 residues. The trim removed 8 bases at V and 4 bases at J, leaving 4 bases unmatched. Germline values: CDR1 SGHKS, CDR2 YYEKEE (reference sequence). CDR3: CASSTGGYGYTF. The CDR3 DNA is TGTGCCAGTTCTACAGGGGGCTATGGCTACACCTTC.